This TCR beta chain was sequenced for a study of T cell responses to AZD1222 COVID-19 vaccine. Findings and limits, study-wide: Spike-wide coverage was observed for vaccine-associated CD4 TCRs, with dominant responses at 160-218 and 743-854. Among the donors, most were white British and more were female, and clonal diversity was possibly underestimated.

The V and J ends lost 5 bases and 6 bases respectively, with 14 bases between them. The germline V gene encodes CDR1 LNHDA and CDR2 SQIVND (reference sequence). The CDR3 is 14 residues long. This clone occurred once. Its target is not known. The protocol was immunoSEQ multiplex PCR, while the TCRdb copy is restricted to in-frame clones and leaves out a portion. This sample has some 150,000 clones, with around 88% found just once. This specimen consisted of peripheral blood, obtained on day 0 of AZD1222 vaccination. J is TRBJ2-1 and V is TRBV19; possibly TRBD1 for D (5 bases). The receptor comes from an adult in good health. CDR3 bases: TGTGCCAGTAGTTTACAGGCTATGAGCAATGAGCAGTTCTTC. Its protein product is CASSLQAMSNEQFF.